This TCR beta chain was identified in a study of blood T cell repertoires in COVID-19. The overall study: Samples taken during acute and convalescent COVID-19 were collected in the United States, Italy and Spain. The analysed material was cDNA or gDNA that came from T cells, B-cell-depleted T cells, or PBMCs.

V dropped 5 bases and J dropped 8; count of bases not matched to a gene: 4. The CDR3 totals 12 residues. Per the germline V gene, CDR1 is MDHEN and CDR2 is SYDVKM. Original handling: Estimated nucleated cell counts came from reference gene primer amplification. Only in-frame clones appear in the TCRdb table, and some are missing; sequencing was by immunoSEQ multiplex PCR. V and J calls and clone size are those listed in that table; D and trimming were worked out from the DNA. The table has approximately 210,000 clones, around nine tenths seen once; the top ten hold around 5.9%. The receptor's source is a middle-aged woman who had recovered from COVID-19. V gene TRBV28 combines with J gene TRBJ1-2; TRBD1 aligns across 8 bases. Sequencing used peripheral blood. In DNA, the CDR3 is TGTGCCAGCAGTGGACAGGGTATAGGCTACACCTTC. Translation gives CASSGQGIGYTF.